The present entry profiles one TCR beta chain with its context. This CDR3 comprises 14 residues. Germline V lookup: CDR1 SGHAT, CDR2 FQNNGV. Trimming took off 6 bases at V and 0 bases at J, with 11 bases between the two ends. This entry belongs to a study of PD-L1 blockade in urothelial cancer. Time point here: pretreatment peripheral blood. Using immunoSEQ multiplex PCR, the repertoire was profiled, and TCRdb retains in-frame clones only, with some absent. This sample carries tens of thousands of clones, 85% to 90% of them seen once, and the ten largest clones take approximately 1.5%. The chain employs TRBV11-2 and TRBJ1-1; D call uncertain. The TCR was taken from a man in his 60s with urothelial cancer. The material sequenced was PBMCs, taken around atezolizumab (anti-PD-L1) treatment. The chain's CDR3 is CASRQIGVNTEAFF. The CDR3 region has the DNA TGTGCCAGCAGACAAATCGGGGTGAACACTGAAGCTTTCTTT.